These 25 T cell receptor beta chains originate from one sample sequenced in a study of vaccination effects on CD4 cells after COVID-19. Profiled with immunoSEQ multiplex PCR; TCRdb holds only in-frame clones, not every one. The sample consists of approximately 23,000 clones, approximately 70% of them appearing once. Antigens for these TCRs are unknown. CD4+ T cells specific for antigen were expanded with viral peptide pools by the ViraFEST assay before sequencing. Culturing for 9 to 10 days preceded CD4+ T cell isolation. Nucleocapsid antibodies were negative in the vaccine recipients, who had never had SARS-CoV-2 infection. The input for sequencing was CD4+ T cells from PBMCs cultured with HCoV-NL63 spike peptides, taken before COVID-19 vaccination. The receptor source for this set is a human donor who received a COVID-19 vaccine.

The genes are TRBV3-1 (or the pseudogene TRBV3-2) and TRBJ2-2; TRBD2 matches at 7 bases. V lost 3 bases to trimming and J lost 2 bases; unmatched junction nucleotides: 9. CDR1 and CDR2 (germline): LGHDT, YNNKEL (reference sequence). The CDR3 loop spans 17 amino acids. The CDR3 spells CASSQGGLWGNTGELFF. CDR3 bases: TGTGCCAGCAGCCAGGGGGGGTTGTGGGGAAACACCGGGGAGCTGTTTTTT.

CDR3 nucleotides: TGCAGCGTTGTTAGCGTCTTGCGCGACCCTTCCTACGAGCAGTACTTC. Translation: CSVVSVLRDPSYEQYF. The genes are TRBV29-1 and TRBJ2-7; D is perhaps TRBD2 (5 bases). Looked up from germline, CDR1 is SQVTM and CDR2 is ANQGSEA. V lost 4 bases to trimming and J lost 1 base, with 20 bases between them. The CDR3 loop spans 16 amino acids.

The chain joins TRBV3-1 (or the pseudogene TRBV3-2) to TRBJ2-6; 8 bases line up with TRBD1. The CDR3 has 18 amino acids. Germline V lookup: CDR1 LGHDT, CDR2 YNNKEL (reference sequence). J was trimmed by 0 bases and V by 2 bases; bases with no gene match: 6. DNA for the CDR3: TGTGCCAGCAGCCAACTGACAGGGGACGGCTCTGGGGCCAACGTCCTGACTTTC. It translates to CASSQLTGDGSGANVLTF.

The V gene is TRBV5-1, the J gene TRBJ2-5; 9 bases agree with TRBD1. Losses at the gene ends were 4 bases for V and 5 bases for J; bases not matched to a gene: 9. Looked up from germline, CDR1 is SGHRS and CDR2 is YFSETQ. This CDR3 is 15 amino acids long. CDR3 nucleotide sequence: TGCGCCAGCAGCAGATTCGGGACAGGGCTGGAGACCCAGTACTTC. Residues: CASSRFGTGLETQYF.

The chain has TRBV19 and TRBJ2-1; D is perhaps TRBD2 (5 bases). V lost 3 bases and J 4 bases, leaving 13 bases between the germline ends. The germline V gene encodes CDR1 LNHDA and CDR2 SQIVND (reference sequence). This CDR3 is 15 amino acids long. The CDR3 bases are TGTGCCAGTAGTATCGGTGGGAGCGTATACAATGAGCAGTTCTTC. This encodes CASSIGGSVYNEQFF.

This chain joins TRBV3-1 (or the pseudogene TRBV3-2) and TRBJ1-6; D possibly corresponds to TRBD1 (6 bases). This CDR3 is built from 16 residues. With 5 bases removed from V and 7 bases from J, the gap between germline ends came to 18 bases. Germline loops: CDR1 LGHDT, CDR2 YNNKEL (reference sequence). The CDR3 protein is CASSGGGGFGNSPLHF. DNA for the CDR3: TGTGCCAGCAGCGGTGGAGGGGGGTTTGGGAATTCACCCCTCCACTTT.

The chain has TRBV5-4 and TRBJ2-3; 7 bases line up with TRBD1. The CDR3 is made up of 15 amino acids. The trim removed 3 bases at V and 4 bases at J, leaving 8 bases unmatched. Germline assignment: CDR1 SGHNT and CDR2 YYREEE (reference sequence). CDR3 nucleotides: TGTGCCAGCAGCTGGGACAGTCTGCGCGCAGATACGCAGTATTTT. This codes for CASSWDSLRADTQYF.

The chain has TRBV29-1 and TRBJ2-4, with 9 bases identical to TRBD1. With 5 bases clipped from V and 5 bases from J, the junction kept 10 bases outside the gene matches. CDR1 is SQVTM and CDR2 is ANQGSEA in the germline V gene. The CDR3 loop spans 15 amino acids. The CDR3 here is CSVPAGDRAQNIQYF. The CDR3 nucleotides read TGCAGCGTTCCTGCCGGGGACAGGGCACAAAACATTCAGTACTTC.

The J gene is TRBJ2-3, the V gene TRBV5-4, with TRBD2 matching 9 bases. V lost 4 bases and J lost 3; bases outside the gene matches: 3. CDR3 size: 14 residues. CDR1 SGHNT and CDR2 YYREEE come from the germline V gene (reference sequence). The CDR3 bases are TGTGCCAGCAGCATTCTAGCGGGAACAGATACGCAGTATTTT. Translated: CASSILAGTDTQYF.

CDR3 loop: CASSYTTSTDTQYF. The CDR3 coding sequence is TGTGCCAGCAGTTACACGACTAGCACAGATACGCAGTATTTT. The rearrangement links TRBV6-5 to TRBJ2-3; the D is unclear. The V and J ends lost 2 bases and 0 bases respectively, with 6 bases between them. CDR1 MNHEY and CDR2 SVGAGI come from the germline V gene. CDR3 length: 14 amino acids.

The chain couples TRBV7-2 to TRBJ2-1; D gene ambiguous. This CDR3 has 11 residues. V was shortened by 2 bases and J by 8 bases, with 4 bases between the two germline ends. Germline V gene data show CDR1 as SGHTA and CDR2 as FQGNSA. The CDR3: CASSLRYEQFF. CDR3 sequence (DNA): TGTGCCAGCAGCTTACGTTATGAGCAGTTCTTC.

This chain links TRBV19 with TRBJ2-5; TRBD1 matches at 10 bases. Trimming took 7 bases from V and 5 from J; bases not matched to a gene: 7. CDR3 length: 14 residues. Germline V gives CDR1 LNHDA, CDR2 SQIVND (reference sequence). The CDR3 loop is CASKDRGAIETQYF. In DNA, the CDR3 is TGTGCCAGTAAGGACAGGGGGGCCATCGAGACCCAGTACTTC.

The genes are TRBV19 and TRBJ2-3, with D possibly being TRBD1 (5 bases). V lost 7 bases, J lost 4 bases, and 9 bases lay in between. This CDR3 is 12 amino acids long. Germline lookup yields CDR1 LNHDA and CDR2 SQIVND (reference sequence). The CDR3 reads CASISRADTQYF. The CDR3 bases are TGTGCCAGTATCTCCAGGGCAGATACGCAGTATTTT.

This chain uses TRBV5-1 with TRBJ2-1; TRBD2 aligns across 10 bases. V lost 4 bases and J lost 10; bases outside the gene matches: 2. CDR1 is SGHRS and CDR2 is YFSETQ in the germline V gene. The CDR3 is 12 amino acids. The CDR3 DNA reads TGCGCCAGCAGCGTGACTAGCGGGGAGCAGTTCTTC. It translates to CASSVTSGEQFF.

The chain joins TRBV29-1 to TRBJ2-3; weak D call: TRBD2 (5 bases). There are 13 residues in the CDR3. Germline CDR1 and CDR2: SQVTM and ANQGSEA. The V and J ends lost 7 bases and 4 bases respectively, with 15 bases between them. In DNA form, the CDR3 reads TGCAGCGGGAAGGGTAGCGCTGCAGATACGCAGTATTTT. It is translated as CSGKGSAADTQYF.

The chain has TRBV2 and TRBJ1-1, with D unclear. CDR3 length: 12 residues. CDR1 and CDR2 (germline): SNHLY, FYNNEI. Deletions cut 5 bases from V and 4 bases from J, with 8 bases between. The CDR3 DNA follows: TGTGCCAGCAGTTACCACAGCACTGAAGCTTTCTTT. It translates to CASSYHSTEAFF. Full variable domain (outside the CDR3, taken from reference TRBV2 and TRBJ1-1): EPEVTQTPSHQVTQMGQEVILRCVPISNHLYFYWYRQILGQKVEFLVSFYNNEISEKSEIFDDQFSVERPDGSNFTLKIRSTKLEDSAMYFCASSYHSTEAFFGQGTRLTVV.

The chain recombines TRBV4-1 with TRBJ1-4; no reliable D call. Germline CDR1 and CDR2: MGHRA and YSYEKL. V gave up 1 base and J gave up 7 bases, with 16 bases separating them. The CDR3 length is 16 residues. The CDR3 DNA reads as TGCGCCAGCAGCCAAGTGGTTATGGGTCTGGGTGAAAAACTGTTTTTT. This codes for CASSQVVMGLGEKLFF.

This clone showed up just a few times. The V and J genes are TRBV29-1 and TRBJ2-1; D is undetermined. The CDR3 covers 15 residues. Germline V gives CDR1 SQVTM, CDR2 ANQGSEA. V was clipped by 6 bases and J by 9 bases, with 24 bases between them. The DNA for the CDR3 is TGCAGCGTACCCCCCCCGTTAATCTCCACGGGTGAGCAGTTCTTC. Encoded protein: CSVPPPLISTGEQFF.

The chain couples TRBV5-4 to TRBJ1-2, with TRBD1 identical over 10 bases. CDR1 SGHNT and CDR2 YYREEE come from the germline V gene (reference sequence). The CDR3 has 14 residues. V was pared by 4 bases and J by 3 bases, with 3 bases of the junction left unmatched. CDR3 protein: CASSLGTGDYGYTF. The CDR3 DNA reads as TGTGCCAGCAGCCTTGGGACAGGGGACTATGGCTACACCTTC.

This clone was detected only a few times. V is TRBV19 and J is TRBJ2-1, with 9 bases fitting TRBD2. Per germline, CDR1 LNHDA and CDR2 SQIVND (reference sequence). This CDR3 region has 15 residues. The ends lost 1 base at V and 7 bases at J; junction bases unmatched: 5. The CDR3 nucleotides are TGTGCCAGTAGTATAGGCGGGGGGGGCACGAATGAGCAGTTCTTC. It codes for CASSIGGGGTNEQFF.

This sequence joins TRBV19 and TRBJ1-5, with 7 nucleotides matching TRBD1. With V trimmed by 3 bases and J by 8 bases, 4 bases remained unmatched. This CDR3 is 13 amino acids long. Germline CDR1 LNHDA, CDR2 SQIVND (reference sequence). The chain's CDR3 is CASSIDRAKPQHF. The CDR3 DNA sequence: TGTGCCAGTAGTATCGACAGGGCTAAGCCCCAGCATTTT.

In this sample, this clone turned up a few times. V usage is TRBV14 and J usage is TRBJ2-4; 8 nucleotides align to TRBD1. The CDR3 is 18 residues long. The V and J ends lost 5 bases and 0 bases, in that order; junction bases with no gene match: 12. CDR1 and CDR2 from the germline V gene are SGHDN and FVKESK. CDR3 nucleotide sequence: TGTGCCAGCAGCAGGGGACAGGTTTACCGCTTAGCCAAAAACATTCAGTACTTC. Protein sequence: CASSRGQVYRLAKNIQYF.

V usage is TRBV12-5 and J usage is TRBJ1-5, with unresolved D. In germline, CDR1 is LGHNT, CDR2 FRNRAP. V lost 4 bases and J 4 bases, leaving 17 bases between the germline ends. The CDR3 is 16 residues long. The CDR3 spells CASGWRSGSLNQPQHF. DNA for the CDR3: TGTGCTAGTGGTTGGCGGTCCGGGTCCCTTAATCAGCCCCAGCATTTT.

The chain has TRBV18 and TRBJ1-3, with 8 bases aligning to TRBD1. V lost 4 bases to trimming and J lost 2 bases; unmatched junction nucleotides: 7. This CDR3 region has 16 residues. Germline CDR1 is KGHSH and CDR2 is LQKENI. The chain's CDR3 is CASSLSETGAGNTIYF. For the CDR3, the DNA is TGTGCCAGCTCACTCAGCGAGACAGGGGCTGGAAACACCATATATTTT.

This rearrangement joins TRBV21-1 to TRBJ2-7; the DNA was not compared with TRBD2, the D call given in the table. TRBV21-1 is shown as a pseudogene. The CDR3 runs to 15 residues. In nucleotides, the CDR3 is TGTGCCAGCAGCAAAGTTAGAGCTAGCTCCTACGAGCAGTACTTC. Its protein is CASSKVRASSYEQYF.